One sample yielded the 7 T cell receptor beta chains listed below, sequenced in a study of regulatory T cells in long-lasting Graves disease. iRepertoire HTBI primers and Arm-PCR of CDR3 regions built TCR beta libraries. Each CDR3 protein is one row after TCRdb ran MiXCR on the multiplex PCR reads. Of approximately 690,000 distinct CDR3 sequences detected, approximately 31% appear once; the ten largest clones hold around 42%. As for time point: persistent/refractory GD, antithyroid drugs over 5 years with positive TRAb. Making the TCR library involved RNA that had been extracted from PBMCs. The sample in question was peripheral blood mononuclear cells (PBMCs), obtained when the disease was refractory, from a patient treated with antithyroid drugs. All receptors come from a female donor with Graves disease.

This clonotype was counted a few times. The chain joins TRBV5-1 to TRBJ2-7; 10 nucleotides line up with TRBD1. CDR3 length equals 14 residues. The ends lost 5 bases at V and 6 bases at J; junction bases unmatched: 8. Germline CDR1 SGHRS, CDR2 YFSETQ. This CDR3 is CASRSGTGASEQYF. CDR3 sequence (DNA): TGCGCCAGCAGATCCGGGACAGGGGCCTCCGAGCAGTACTTC.

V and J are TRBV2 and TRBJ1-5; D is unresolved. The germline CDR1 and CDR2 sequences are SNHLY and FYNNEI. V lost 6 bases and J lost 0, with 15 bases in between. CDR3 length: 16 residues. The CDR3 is CASSYSPGISNQPQHF. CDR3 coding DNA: TGTGCCAGCAGCTATAGCCCTGGTATTAGCAATCAGCCCCAGCATTTT.

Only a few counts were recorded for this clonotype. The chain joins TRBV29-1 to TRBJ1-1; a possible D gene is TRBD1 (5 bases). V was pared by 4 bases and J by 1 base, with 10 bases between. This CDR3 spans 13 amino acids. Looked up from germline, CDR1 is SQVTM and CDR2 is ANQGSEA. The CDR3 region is CSVGQIKNTEAFF. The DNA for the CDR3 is TGCAGCGTTGGACAGATAAAGAACACTGAAGCTTTCTTT. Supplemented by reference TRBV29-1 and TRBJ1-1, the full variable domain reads SAVISQKPSRDICQRGTSLTIQCQVDSQVTMMFWYRQQPGQSLTLIATANQGSEATYESGFVIDKFPISRPNLTFSTLTVSNMSPEDSSIYLCSVGQIKNTEAFFGQGTRLTVV.

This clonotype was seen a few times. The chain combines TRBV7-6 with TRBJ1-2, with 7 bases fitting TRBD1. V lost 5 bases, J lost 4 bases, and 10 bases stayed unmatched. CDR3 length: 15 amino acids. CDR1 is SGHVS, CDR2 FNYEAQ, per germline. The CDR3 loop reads CASSGQEDSLYGYTF. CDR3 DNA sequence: TGTGCCAGCAGCGGACAGGAGGATTCTCTCTATGGCTACACCTTC.

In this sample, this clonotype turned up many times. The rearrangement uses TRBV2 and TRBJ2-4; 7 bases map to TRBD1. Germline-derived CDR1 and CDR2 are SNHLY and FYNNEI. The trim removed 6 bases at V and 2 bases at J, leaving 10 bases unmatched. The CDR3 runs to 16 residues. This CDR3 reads CASRARGGDTKNIQYF. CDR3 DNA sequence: TGTGCCAGCAGGGCTCGAGGGGGCGATACCAAAAACATTCAGTACTTC. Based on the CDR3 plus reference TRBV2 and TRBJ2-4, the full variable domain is EPEVTQTPSHQVTQMGQEVILRCVPISNHLYFYWYRQILGQKVEFLVSFYNNEISEKSEIFDDQFSVERPDGSNFTLKIRSTKLEDSAMYFCASRARGGDTKNIQYFGAGTRLSVL.

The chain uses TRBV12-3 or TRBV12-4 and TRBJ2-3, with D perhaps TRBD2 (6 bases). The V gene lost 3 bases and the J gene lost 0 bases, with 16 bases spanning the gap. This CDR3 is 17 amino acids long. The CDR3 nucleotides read TGTGCCAGCAGTTTTAGCATAGACGGGACTAGCACAGATACGCAGTATTTT. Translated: CASSFSIDGTSTDTQYF.

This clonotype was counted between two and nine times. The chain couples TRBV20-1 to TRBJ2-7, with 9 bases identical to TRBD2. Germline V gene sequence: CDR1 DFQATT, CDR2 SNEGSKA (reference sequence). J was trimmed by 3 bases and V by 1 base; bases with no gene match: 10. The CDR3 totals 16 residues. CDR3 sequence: CSARVPGLAYYYEQYF. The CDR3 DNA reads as TGCAGTGCTAGAGTTCCGGGACTAGCCTATTACTACGAGCAGTACTTC.